This T cell receptor (beta chain) was captured in a study of PD-1 blockade in classical Hodgkin lymphoma. Every single patient, without exception, relapsed after autologous stem cell transplantation, and brentuximab vedotin exposure varied. Profiling relied on immunoSEQ multiplex PCR, and the TCRdb table lists in-frame clones only, not all of them. The table includes about 150,000 clones, around 84% detected once. The specimen was peripheral blood mononuclear cells (PBMCs), collected before the second cycle of nivolumab. The receptor's source is a human donor with classical Hodgkin lymphoma.

CDR3 loop: CASSWDGSSYEQYF. Written as DNA, the CDR3 is TGTGCCTCCTCCTGGGACGGTAGCTCCTACGAGCAGTACTTC. The chain links TRBV7-8 to TRBJ2-7; D is possibly TRBD1 or TRBD2 (5 bases each). The CDR3 is 14 amino acids. Trimming removed 11 bases at V and 0 bases at J, with 17 bases between. Germline CDR1 SGHVS, CDR2 FQNEAQ.